Below, one TCR beta chain is given with its context. Combined were second doses at about 4 or about 12 weeks. J was trimmed by 6 bases and V by 3 bases; bases with no gene match: 6. Looked up from germline, CDR1 is GTSNPN and CDR2 is SVGIG (reference sequence). The length of the CDR3 is 14 residues. These data come from a study of T cell responses to AZD1222 COVID-19 vaccine. Data came from immunoSEQ multiplex PCR; TCRdb stores just in-frame clones and leaves some out. The sample has under 200,000 clones; about 92% are singletons. The sequence was obtained from an adult who received the AZD1222 COVID-19 vaccine. Sequencing used peripheral blood, obtained 28 days after the second AZD1222 dose. V is TRBV30 and J is TRBJ2-2, with 8 bases identical to TRBD1. CDR3 nucleotides: TGTGCCTGGAGCCTCCAGGGGGCCGCCGGGGAGCTGTTTTTT. Protein product: CAWSLQGAAGELFF.